These 12 T cell receptor beta chains were all obtained from the same sample, sequenced in a study of cytomegalovirus exposure and HLA in healthy donors. Profiled with immunoSEQ multiplex PCR; TCRdb holds only in-frame clones, not every one. The table has tens of thousands of clones, approximately 90% seen once. Sample: PBMCs. Every receptor here comes from a woman between 18 and 29 years old in good health and CMV-seronegative.

The CDR3 sequence: CASSDRTGTEYEQYF. In DNA form, the CDR3 reads TGTGCCAGCAGTGACCGAACCGGGACAGAGTACGAGCAGTACTTC. The gene calls are TRBV6-1 and TRBJ2-7; 7 bases are a match to TRBD1. Per germline, CDR1 MNHNS and CDR2 SASEGT. V gave up 3 bases and J gave up 4 bases; unmatched junction bases: 9. This CDR3 region has 15 residues.

V is TRBV19 and J is TRBJ2-7; the D gene is possibly TRBD1 (6 bases). Looked up from germline, CDR1 is LNHDA and CDR2 is SQIVND (reference sequence). Trimming shortened V by 3 bases and J by 0 bases, and 12 bases separated the two germline ends. This CDR3 comprises 15 residues. CDR3 sequence: CASSIKTGFSYEQYF. CDR3 in DNA: TGTGCCAGTAGTATCAAGACAGGTTTCTCCTACGAGCAGTACTTC.

The rearrangement uses TRBV21-1 and TRBJ2-7; TRBD1 was called by the table and not checked on the DNA. TRBV21-1 counts as a pseudogene. The CDR3 is 16 amino acids. This CDR3 is CASSTCMASDSYEQYF. CDR3 DNA sequence: TGTGCCAGCAGCACCTGCATGGCCAGTGATTCCTACGAGCAGTACTTC.

The chain combines TRBV10-3 with TRBJ1-4; no clear D gene. Germline-derived CDR1 and CDR2 are ENHRY and SYGVKD. Trimming left V 4 bases short and J 4 bases short, with 4 bases between. CDR3 size: 12 residues. The CDR3 is CAISASNEKLFF. The DNA for the CDR3 is TGTGCCATCAGTGCGAGTAATGAAAAACTGTTTTTT.

This sequence joins TRBV9 and TRBJ1-1, with D perhaps TRBD1 (5 bases). There are 16 residues in the CDR3. Trimming left V 4 bases short and J 5 bases short, with 21 bases between. Germline CDR1 SGDLS, CDR2 YYNGEE. The CDR3 nucleotides read TGTGCCAGCAGCCCGGGGGTATCGTGGTGGACTACTGAAGCTTTCTTT. As protein: CASSPGVSWWTTEAFF.

J is TRBJ2-7 and V is TRBV4-3; TRBD1 is a possible D gene (6 bases). The CDR3 has 14 residues. Per germline, CDR1 LGHNA and CDR2 YSLEER. Trimming removed 0 bases at V and 2 bases at J, with 8 bases between. This chain's CDR3 is CASSQDKGAYEQYF. The DNA for the CDR3 is TGCGCCAGCAGCCAAGATAAGGGGGCCTACGAGCAGTACTTC.

The chain employs TRBV5-1 and TRBJ2-2; 12 positions match TRBD2. The germline CDR1 and CDR2 sequences are SGHRS and YFSETQ. Trimming removed 3 bases from V and 3 bases from J; junction bases left unmatched: 3. The CDR3 is 16 amino acids. The CDR3 DNA sequence: TGCGCCAGCAGCTCTGGACTAGCGGGACACACCGGGGAGCTGTTTTTT. Its protein product is CASSSGLAGHTGELFF.

V is TRBV5-6 and J is TRBJ2-7; 13 positions agree with TRBD2. The J segment lost 4 bases and the V segment lost 3 bases, leaving 10 bases of the junction unmatched. This CDR3 contains 17 residues. Germline V gives CDR1 SGHDT, CDR2 YYEEEE. The CDR3 coding sequence is TGTGCCAGCAGCTCACTAGCGGGAGGGCCCGGGGGATACGAGCAGTACTTC. Translation gives CASSSLAGGPGGYEQYF. The whole variable domain, filled in from reference TRBV5-6 and TRBJ2-7, reads DAGVTQSPTHLIKTRGQQVTLRCSPKSGHDTVSWYQQALGQGPQFIFQYYEEEERQRGNFPDRFSGHQFPNYSSELNVNALLLGDSALYLCASSSLAGGPGGYEQYFGPGTRLTVT.

The rearrangement links TRBV5-1 to TRBJ2-7, with 9 nucleotides matching TRBD1. J lost 1 base, V lost 4 bases, and 9 bases had no gene match. The CDR3 is 16 amino acids. CDR1 and CDR2 (germline): SGHRS, YFSETQ. This chain's CDR3 is CASSTNPGQGSYEQYF. In nucleotides, the CDR3 is TGCGCCAGCAGCACCAATCCGGGACAGGGTTCCTACGAGCAGTACTTC.

The rearrangement uses TRBV5-5 and TRBJ2-5; D not certain. V was cut by 1 base and J by 5 bases, with 12 bases left in between. The CDR3 runs 14 residues. Germline CDR1 SGHKS, CDR2 YYEKEE (reference sequence). DNA of the CDR3: TGTGCCAGCAGCTTGAAGCTTTTCGGGGAGACCCAGTACTTC. It specifies CASSLKLFGETQYF.

The CDR3 sequence is CASSLGQGNQPQHF. The CDR3 DNA is TGTGCCAGCAGCTTAGGGCAGGGCAATCAGCCCCAGCATTTT. This chain links TRBV13 with TRBJ1-5; no reliable D call. Per the germline V gene, CDR1 is PRHDT and CDR2 is FYEKMQ (reference sequence). The CDR3 runs to 14 residues. V was cut by 0 bases and J by 2 bases, with 5 bases left in between.

This chain joins TRBV4-3 and TRBJ2-5; the match to TRBD1 covers 11 bases. V shed 3 bases, J shed 4 bases, and the junction held 7 bases outside the gene matches. CDR1 and CDR2 from the germline V gene are LGHNA and YSLEER. This CDR3 comprises 16 residues. This chain's CDR3 is CASSHRRTGGGETQYF. The CDR3 coding sequence is TGCGCCAGCAGCCATCGTCGGACAGGGGGCGGAGAGACCCAGTACTTC.